The text below deals with one T cell receptor (beta chain). The target antigen is unknown. This sample stems from a study of cytomegalovirus exposure and HLA in healthy donors. Study findings and constraints: Roughly even sequencing depth across donors was the assumption behind the presence/absence analyses. Researchers reported in a later analysis that a missense DCLRE1C variant was tied to TCR beta V- and J-gene trimming. Rarity held for most TCR sequences, but there were some public TCRs that occurred in many donors.

Germline CDR1 reads MNHNS; CDR2 reads SASEGT. The CDR3 is 14 amino acids. The V end was cut by 7 bases, the J end by 4 bases, with 14 bases between. 13 Jbeta primers and 60 Vbeta primers were used for the PCR. Repertoires were generated with immunoSEQ multiplex PCR, while TCRdb's copy carries only in-frame clones and drops some. The data show fewer than 250,000 clones, with around 83% seen just once and about 1.7% held by the top ten. Healthy individuals who donated bone marrow served as the donors. This clonotype was sampled from a man aged 40-50 years in good health and CMV-seropositive. The rearrangement links TRBV6-1 to TRBJ2-1; a weak D match, TRBD2 (6 bases). The source material was PBMCs. The chain's CDR3 is CASKVEGWYNEQFF. CDR3 sequence (DNA): TGTGCCAGCAAGGTGGAGGGCTGGTACAATGAGCAGTTCTTC.